The entry below describes one T cell receptor beta chain. Germline CDR1 reads LGHNT; CDR2 reads FRNRAP. V dropped 2 bases and J dropped 12; count of bases not matched to a gene: 13. The CDR3 has 15 amino acids. These data originate in a study of blood T cell repertoires in COVID-19. Authors' analysis steps: Counts of nucleated cells, estimated from reference gene primer amplification, were obtained. Repertoires were generated with immunoSEQ multiplex PCR, while TCRdb's copy carries only in-frame clones and drops some. The V and J calls and the clone size are those of that table, but D and trimming were determined from the DNA. The sample includes over 350,000 clones, approximately 90% of them seen just once.

V gene TRBV12-5 combines with J gene TRBJ1-5, with 7 bases identical to TRBD1. The receptor was isolated from a woman in her twenties or thirties with acute COVID-19. The sequencing input was PBMCs or T cells enriched from blood (not recorded which). Here the CDR3 reads CASGLLEGAQEVQHF. DNA of the CDR3: TGTGCTAGTGGTTTGCTTGAGGGGGCTCAGGAGGTCCAGCATTTT.